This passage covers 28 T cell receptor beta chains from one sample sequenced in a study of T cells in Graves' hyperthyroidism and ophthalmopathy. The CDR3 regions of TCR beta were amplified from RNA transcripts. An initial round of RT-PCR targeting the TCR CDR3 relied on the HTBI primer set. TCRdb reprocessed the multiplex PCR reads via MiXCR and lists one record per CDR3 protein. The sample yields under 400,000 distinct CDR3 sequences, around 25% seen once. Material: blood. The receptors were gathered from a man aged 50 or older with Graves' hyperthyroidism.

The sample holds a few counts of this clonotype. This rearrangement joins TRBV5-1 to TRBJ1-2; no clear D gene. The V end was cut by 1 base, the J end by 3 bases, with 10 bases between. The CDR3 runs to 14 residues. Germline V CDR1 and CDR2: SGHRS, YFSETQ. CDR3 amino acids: CASSLRGFDYGYTF. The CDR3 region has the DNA TGCGCCAGCAGCTTGCGGGGTTTCGACTATGGCTACACCTTC.

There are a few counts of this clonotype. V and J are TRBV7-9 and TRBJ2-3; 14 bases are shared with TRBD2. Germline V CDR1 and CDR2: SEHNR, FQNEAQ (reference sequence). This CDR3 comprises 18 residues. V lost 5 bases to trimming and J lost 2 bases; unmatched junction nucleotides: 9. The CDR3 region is CASSPGTSGREFTDTQYF. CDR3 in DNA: TGTGCCAGCAGCCCCGGGACTAGCGGGAGAGAATTCACAGATACGCAGTATTTT.

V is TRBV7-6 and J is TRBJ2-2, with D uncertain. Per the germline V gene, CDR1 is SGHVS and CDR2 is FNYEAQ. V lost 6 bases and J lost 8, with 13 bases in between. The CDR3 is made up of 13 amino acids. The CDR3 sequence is CASSLDWRGELFF. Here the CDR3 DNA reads TGTGCCAGCAGTCTTGACTGGCGAGGGGAGCTGTTTTTT.

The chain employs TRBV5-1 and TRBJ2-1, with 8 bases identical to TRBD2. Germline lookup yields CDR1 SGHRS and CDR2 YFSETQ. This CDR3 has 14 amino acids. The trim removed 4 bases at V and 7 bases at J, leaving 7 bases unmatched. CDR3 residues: CASSMGLGENEQFF. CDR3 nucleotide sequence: TGCGCCAGCAGCATGGGACTAGGGGAGAATGAGCAGTTCTTC.

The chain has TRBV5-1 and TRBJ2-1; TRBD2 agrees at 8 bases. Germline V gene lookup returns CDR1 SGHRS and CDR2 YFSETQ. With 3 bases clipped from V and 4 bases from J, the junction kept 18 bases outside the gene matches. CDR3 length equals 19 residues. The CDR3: CASSSSLFSGEFSYNEQFF. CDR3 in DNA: TGCGCCAGCAGCTCTTCACTCTTTAGCGGGGAGTTTAGTTACAATGAGCAGTTCTTC. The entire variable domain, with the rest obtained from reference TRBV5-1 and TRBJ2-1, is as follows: KAGVTQTPRYLIKTRGQQVTLSCSPISGHRSVSWYQQTPGQGLQFLFEYFSETQRNKGNFPGRFSGRQFSNSRSEMNVSTLELGDSALYLCASSSSLFSGEFSYNEQFFGPGTRLTVL.

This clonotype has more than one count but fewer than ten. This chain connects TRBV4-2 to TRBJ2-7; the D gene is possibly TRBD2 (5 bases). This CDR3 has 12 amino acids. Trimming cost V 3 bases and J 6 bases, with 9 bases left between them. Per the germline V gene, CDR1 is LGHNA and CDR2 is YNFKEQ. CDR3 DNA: TGTGCCAGCAGCCAGGACTCAGTCGAGCAGTACTTC. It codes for CASSQDSVEQYF.

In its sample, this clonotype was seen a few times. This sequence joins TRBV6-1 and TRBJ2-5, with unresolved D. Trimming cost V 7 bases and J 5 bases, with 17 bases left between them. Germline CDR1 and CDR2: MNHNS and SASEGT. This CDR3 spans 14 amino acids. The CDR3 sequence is CASNPAHELETQYF. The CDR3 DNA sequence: TGTGCCAGCAATCCAGCCCATGAATTGGAGACCCAGTACTTC.

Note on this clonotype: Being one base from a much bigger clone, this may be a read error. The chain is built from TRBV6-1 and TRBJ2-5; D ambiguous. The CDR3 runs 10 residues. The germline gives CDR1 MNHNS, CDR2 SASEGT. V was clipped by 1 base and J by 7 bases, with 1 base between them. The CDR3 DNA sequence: TGTGCCAGCAGTGAAGGGACCCAGTACTTC. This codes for CASSEGTQYF.

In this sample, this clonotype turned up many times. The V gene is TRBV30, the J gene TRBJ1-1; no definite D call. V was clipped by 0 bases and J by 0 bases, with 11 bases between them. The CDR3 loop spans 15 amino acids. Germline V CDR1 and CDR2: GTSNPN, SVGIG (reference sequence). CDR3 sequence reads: CAWSVGRTLNTEAFF. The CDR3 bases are TGTGCCTGGAGTGTTGGACGTACCTTGAACACTGAAGCTTTCTTT.

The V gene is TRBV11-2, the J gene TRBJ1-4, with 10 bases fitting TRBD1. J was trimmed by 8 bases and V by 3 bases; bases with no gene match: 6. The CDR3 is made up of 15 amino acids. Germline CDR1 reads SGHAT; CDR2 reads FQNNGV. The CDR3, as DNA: TGTGCCAGCAGCTTCGGACAGGGGGTTGGGGAAAAACTGTTTTTT. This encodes CASSFGQGVGEKLFF. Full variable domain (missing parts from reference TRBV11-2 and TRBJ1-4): EAGVAQSPRYKIIEKRQSVAFWCNPISGHATLYWYQQILGQGPKLLIQFQNNGVVDDSQLPKDRFSAERLKGVDSTLKIQPAKLEDSAVYLCASSFGQGVGEKLFFGSGTQLSVL.

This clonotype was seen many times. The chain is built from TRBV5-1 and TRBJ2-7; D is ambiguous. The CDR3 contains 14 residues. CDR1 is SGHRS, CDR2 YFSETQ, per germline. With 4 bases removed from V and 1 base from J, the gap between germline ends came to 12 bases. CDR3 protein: CASSPRSVSYEQYF. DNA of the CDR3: TGCGCCAGCAGCCCCAGGAGCGTGTCCTACGAGCAGTACTTC.

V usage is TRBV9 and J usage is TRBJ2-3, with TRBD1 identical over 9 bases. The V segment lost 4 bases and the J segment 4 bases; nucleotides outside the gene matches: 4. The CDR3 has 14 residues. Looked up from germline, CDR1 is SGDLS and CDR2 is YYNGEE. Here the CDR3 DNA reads TGTGCCAGCAGCAACAGACAGGGGGCAGATACGCAGTATTTT. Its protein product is CASSNRQGADTQYF.

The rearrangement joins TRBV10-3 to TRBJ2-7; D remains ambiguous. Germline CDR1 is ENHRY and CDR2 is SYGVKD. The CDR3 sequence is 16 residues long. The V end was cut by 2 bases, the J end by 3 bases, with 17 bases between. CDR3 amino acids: CAISEADPRNGYEQYF. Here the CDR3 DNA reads TGTGCCATCAGTGAGGCCGACCCCAGGAACGGCTACGAGCAGTACTTC.

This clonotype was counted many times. CDR3 sequence reads: CSVASGRGQETQYF. The CDR3 coding sequence is TGCAGCGTCGCTAGCGGTAGGGGCCAAGAGACCCAGTACTTC. This chain links TRBV29-1 with TRBJ2-5, with 7 bases that match TRBD2. The CDR3 runs to 14 residues. CDR1 SQVTM and CDR2 ANQGSEA come from the germline V gene. Trimming at V came to 6 bases and at J to 1 base, leaving 8 bases not matched to a gene.

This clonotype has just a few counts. The DNA for the CDR3 is TGCAGTGCTAGAGAAGGCCTTTACAATGAGCAGTTCTTC. Protein sequence: CSAREGLYNEQFF. The chain combines TRBV20-1 with TRBJ2-1; D is undetermined. This CDR3 contains 13 residues. Trimming took 0 bases from V and 4 from J, leaving 7 bases between them. Germline CDR1 reads DFQATT; CDR2 reads SNEGSKA (reference sequence).

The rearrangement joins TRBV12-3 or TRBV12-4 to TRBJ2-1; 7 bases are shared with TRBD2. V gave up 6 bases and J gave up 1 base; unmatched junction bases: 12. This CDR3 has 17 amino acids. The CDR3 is CASRPRTGRESYNEQFF. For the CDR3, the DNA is TGTGCCAGCAGGCCACGAACTGGGCGGGAGTCCTACAATGAGCAGTTCTTC.

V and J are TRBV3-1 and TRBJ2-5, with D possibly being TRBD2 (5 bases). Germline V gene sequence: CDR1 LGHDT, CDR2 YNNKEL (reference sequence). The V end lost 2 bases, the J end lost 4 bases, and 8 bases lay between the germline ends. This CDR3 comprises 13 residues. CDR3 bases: TGTGCCAGCAGCCAAAGCGGAATAGAGACCCAGTACTTC. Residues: CASSQSGIETQYF.

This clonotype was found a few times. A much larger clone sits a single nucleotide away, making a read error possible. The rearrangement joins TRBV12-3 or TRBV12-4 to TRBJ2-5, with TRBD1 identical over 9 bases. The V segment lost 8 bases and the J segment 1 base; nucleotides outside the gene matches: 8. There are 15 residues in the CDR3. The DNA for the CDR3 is TGTGCCAGCGGTCCACAGGGGGCCGGCCAAGAGACCCAGTACTTC. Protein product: CASGPQGAGQETQYF.

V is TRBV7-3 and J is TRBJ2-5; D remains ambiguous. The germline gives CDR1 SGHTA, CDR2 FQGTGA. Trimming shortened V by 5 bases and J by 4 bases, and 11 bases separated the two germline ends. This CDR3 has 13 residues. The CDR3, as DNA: TGTGCCAGCAGCCCCGCTGGGTTAGAGACCCAGTACTTC. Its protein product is CASSPAGLETQYF.

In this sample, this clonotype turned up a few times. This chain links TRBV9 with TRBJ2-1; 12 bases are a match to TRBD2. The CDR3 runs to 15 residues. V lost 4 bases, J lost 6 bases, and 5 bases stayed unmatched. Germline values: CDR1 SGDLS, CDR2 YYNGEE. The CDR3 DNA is TGTGCCAGCAGCCCTAGCGGGAGGGACATCAATGAGCAGTTCTTC. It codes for CASSPSGRDINEQFF.

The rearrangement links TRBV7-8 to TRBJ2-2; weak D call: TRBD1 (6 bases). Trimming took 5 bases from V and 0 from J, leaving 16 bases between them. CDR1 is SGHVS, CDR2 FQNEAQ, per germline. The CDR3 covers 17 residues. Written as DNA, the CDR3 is TGTGCCAGCAGCCATTACCGACAGGCCGCGAACACCGGGGAGCTGTTTTTT. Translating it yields CASSHYRQAANTGELFF. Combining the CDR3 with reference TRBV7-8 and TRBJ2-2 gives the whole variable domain GAGVSQSPRYKVAKRGQDVALRCDPISGHVSLFWYQQALGQGPEFLTYFQNEAQLDKSGLPSDRFFAERPEGSVSTLKIQRTQQEDSAVYLCASSHYRQAANTGELFFGEGSRLTVL.

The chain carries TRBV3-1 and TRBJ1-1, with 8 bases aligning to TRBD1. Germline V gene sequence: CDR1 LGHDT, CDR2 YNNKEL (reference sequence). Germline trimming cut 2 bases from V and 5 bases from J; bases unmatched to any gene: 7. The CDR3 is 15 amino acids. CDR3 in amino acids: CASSQQGAIGTEAFF. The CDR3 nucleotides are TGTGCCAGCAGCCAACAGGGGGCCATCGGAACTGAAGCTTTCTTT.

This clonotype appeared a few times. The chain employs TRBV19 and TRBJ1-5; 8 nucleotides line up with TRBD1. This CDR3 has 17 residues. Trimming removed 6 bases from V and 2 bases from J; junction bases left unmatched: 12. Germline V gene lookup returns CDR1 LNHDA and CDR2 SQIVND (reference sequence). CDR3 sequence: CASRPGQERGGNQPQHF. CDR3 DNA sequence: TGTGCCAGTAGGCCGGGACAGGAAAGAGGTGGCAATCAGCCCCAGCATTTT.

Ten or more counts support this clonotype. In nucleotides, the CDR3 is TGCGCCAGCAGCTTCTTCGGGCAGGGGGCAACCGGGAGCTACGAGCAGTACTTC. The encoded protein is CASSFFGQGATGSYEQYF. The rearrangement links TRBV5-1 to TRBJ2-7, with 8 bases that match TRBD1. Germline V gene data show CDR1 as SGHRS and CDR2 as YFSETQ. The CDR3 contains 18 residues. With V trimmed by 2 bases and J by 3 bases, 16 bases remained unmatched.

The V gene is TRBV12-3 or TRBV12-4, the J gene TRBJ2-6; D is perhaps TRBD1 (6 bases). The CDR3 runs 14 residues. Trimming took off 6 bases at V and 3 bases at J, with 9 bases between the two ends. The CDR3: CASSPRGGANVLTF. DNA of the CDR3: TGTGCCAGCAGCCCCAGGGGTGGGGCCAACGTCCTGACTTTC.

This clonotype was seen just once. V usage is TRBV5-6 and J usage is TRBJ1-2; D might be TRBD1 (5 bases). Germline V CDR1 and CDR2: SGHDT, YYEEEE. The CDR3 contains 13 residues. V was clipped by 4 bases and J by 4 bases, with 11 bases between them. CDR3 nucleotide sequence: TGTGCCAGCAGCGTCGGGGGGGGCTATGGCTACACCTTC. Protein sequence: CASSVGGGYGYTF.

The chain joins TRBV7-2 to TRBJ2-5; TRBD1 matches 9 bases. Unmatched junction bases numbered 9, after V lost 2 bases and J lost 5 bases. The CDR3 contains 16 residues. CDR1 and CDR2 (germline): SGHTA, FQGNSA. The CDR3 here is CASSLSFGQGSETQYF. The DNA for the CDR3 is TGTGCCAGCAGCTTAAGTTTCGGACAGGGGAGTGAGACCCAGTACTTC.

The CDR3 protein is CASSSTPGGTEAFF. DNA for the CDR3: TGTGCCAGCAGTTCAACACCGGGGGGTACTGAAGCTTTCTTT. The V and J genes are TRBV6-4 and TRBJ1-1; possibly TRBD1 for D (5 bases). CDR1 MRHNA and CDR2 SNTAGT come from the germline V gene. The CDR3 spans 14 residues. Trimming pared 5 bases from V and 5 bases from J, leaving 15 bases between.